The sample holds a few counts of the clone carrying this TCR beta chain. What it recognizes is unknown. This entry belongs to a study of PD-L1 blockade in urothelial cancer. Findings and caveats of the study: Pretreatment blood TCR clonality under the median forecast improved survival.

Trimming at V came to 3 bases and at J to 5 bases, leaving 19 bases not matched to a gene. CDR3 length: 19 amino acids. CDR1 is KGHSH and CDR2 is LQKENI in the germline V gene. As to time point: pretreatment peripheral blood. The repertoire was sequenced with immunoSEQ multiplex PCR; TCRdb's copy has only in-frame clones and lacks some. The table has 90,000 or so clones, roughly nine tenths seen once. The chain links TRBV18 to TRBJ2-5; TRBD1 agrees at 9 bases. This sequence originates from an elderly woman with urothelial cancer. This specimen consisted of PBMCs, obtained around atezolizumab (anti-PD-L1) treatment. The CDR3 here is CASSPPLPTRTGESETQYF. In DNA form, the CDR3 reads TGTGCCAGCTCACCCCCACTCCCTACTCGGACAGGGGAGTCCGAGACCCAGTACTTC.